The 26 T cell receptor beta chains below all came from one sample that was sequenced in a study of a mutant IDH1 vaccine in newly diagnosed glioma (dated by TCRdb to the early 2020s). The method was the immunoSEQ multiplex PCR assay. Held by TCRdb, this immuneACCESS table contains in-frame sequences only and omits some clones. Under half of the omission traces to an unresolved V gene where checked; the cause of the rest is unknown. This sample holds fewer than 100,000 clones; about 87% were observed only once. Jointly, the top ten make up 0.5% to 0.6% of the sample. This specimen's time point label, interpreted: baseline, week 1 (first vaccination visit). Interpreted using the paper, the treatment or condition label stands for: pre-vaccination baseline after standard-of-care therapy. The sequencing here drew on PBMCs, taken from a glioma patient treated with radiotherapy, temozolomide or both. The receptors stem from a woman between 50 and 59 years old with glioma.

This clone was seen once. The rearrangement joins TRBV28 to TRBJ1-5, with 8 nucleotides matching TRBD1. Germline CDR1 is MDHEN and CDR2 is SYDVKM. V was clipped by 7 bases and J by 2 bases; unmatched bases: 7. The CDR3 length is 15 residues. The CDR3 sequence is CASISGGKGNQPQHF. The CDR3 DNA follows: TGTGCCAGCATCTCAGGGGGCAAGGGCAATCAGCCCCAGCATTTT.

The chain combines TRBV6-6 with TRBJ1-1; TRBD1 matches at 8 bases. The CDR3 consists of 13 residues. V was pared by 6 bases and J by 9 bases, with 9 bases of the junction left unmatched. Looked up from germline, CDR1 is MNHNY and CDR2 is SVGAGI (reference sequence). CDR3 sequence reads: CASSIGQGLKAFF. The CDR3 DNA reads TGTGCCAGCAGCATCGGACAGGGCTTAAAAGCTTTCTTT.

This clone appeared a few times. The CDR3 loop is CAWASSGDQPQHF. In DNA form, the CDR3 reads TGTGCCTGGGCCTCCTCGGGGGACCAGCCCCAGCATTTT. This rearrangement joins TRBV30 to TRBJ1-5, with D perhaps matching TRBD1 (5 bases). Germline V gene sequence: CDR1 GTSNPN, CDR2 SVGIG (reference sequence). The germline V and J ends were trimmed by 5 bases and 7 bases, with 15 bases remaining between them. The length of the CDR3 is 13 residues.

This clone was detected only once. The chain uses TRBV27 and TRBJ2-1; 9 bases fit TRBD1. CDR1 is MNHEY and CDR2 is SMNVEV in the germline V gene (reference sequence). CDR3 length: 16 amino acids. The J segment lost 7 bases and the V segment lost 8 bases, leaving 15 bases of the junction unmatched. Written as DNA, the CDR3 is TGTGCCAGCGGAATACAGGGGGCAGGTTTTGCTAATGAGCAGTTCTTC. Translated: CASGIQGAGFANEQFF.

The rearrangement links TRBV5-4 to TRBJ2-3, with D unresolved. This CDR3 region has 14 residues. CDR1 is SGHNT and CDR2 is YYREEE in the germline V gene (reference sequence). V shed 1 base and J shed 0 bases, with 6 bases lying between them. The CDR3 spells CASSLPSSTDTQYF. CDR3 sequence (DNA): TGTGCCAGCAGCTTGCCCAGCAGCACAGATACGCAGTATTTT.

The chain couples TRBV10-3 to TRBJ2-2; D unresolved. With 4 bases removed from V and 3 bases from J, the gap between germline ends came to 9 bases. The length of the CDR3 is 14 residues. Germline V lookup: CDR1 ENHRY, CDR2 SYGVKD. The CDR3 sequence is CAISGRQDTGELFF. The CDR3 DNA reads TGTGCCATCAGTGGCCGGCAGGACACCGGGGAGCTGTTTTTT.

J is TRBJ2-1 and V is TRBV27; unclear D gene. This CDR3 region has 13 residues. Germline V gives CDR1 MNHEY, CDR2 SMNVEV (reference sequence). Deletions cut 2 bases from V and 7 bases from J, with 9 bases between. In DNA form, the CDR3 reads TGTGCCAGCAGTTTAAGGAGCAGGAATGAGCAGTTCTTC. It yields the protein CASSLRSRNEQFF.

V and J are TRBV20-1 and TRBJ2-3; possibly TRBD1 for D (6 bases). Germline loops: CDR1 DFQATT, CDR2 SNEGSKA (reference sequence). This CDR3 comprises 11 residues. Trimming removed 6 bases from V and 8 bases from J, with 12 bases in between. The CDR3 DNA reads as TGCAGTGCAACAGGGTCAGGTACGCAGTATTTT. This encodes CSATGSGTQYF.

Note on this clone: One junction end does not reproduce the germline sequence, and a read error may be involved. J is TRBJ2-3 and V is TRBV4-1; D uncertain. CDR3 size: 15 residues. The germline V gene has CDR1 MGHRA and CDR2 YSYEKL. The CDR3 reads CASRQEPARTDTQYF. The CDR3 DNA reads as TGCGCCAGCAGACAAGAACCCGCCCGCACAGATACGCAGTATTTT.

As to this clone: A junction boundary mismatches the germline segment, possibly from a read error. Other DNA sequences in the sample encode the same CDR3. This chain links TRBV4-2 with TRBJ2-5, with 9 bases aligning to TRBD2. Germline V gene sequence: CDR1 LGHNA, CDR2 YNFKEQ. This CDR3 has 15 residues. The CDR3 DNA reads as TGTGCGAGCAGCCTTGTGGGACTAGCAAGGGAGACCCAGTACTTC. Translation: CASSLVGLARETQYF.

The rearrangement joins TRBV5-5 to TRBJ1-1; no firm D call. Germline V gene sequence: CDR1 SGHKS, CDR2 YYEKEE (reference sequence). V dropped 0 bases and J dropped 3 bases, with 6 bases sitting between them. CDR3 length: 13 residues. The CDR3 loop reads CASSLVIDTEAFF. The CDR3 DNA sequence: TGTGCCAGCAGCTTGGTTATCGACACTGAAGCTTTCTTT.

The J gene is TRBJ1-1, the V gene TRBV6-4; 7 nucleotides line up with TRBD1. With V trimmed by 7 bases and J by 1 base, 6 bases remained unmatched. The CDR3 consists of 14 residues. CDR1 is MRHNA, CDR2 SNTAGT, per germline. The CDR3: CASKPGQSNTEAFF. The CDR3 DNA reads TGTGCCAGCAAACCGGGACAGTCGAACACTGAAGCTTTCTTT.

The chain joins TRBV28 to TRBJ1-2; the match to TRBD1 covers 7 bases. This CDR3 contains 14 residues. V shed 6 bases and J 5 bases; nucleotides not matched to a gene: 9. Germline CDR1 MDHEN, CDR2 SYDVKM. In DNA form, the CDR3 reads TGTGCCAGCAGGGCTACAGGGGAGGGATATGGCTACACCTTC. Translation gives CASRATGEGYGYTF.

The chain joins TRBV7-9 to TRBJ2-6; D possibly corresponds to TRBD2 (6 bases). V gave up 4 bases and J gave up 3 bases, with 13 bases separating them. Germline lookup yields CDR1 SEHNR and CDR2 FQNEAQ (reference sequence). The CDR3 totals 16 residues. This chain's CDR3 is CASSYRSGGGANVLTF. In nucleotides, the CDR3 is TGTGCCAGCAGCTACCGATCCGGGGGTGGGGCCAACGTCCTGACTTTC.

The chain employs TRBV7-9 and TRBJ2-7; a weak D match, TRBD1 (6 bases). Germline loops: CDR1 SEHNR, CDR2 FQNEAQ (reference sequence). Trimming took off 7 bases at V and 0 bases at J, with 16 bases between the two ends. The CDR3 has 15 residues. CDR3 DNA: TGTGCCAGCAACCCATTGACAGGTGTCTCCTACGAGCAGTACTTC. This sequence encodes CASNPLTGVSYEQYF.

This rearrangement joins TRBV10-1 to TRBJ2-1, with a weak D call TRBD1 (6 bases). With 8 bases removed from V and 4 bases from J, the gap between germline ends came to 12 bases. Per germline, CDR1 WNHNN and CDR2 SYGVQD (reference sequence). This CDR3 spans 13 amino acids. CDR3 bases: TGCGCCAGCTCCCGGGACACGTACAATGAGCAGTTCTTC. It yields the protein CASSRDTYNEQFF.

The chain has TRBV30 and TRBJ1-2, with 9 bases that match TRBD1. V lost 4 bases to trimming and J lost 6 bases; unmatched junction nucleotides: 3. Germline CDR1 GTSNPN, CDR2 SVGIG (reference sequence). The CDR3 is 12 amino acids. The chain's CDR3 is CAWIGTGHGYTF. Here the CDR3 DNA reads TGTGCCTGGATAGGGACAGGGCATGGCTACACCTTC. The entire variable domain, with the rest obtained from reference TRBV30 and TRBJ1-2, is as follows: SQTIHQWPATLVQPVGSPLSLECTVEGTSNPNLYWYRQAAGRGLQLLFYSVGIGQISSEVPQNLSASRPQDRQFILSSKKLLLSDSGFYLCAWIGTGHGYTFGSGTRLTVV.

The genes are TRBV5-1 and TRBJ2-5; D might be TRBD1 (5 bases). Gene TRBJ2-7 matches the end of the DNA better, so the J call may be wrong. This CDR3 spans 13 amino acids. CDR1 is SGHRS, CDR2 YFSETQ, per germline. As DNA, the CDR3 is TGCGCCAGCAGCCTAGGACACCTGGACGAGCAGTACTTC. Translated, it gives CASSLGHLDEQYF.

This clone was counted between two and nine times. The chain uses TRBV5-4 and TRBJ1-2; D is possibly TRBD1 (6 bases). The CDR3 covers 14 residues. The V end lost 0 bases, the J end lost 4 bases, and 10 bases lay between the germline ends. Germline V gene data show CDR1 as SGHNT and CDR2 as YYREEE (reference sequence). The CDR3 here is CASSLVGGPYGYTF. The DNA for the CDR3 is TGTGCCAGCAGCTTGGTTGGGGGGCCCTATGGCTACACCTTC.

CDR3 nucleotide sequence: TGTGCCAGCAGCCTAAGGGTGGGAGAAGCTTTCTTT. Protein: CASSLRVGEAFF. The rearrangement uses TRBV16 and TRBJ1-1; unclear D gene. The germline V gene encodes CDR1 KGHSY and CDR2 FQNENV. This CDR3 spans 12 amino acids. Trimming pared 4 bases from V and 8 bases from J, leaving 11 bases between.

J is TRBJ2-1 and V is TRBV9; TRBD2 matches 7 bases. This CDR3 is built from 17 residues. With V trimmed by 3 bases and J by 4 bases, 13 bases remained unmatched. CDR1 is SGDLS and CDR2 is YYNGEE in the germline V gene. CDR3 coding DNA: TGTGCCAGCAGCGCCGCCGTAATCAGCGGGGCATACAATGAGCAGTTCTTC. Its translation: CASSAAVISGAYNEQFF.

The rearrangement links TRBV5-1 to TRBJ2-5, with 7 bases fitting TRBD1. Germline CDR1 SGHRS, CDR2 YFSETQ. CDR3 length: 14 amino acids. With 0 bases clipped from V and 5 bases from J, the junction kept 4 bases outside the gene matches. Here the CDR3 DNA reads TGCGCCAGCAGCTTGGCGAGGGGGCGGGAGACCCAGTACTTC. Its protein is CASSLARGRETQYF. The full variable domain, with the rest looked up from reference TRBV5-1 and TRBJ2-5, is KAGVTQTPRYLIKTRGQQVTLSCSPISGHRSVSWYQQTPGQGLQFLFEYFSETQRNKGNFPGRFSGRQFSNSRSEMNVSTLELGDSALYLCASSLARGRETQYFGPGTRLLVL.

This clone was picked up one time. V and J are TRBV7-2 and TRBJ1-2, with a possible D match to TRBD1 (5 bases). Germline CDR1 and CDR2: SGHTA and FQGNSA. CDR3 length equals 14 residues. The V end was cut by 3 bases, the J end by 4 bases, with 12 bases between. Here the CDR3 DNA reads TGTGCCAGCAGCTTGGGGACCACCTCCTATGGCTACACCTTC. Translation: CASSLGTTSYGYTF.

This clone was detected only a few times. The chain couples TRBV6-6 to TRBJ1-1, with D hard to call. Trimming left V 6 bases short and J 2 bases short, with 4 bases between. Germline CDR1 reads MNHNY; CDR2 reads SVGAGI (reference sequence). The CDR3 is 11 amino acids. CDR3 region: CASRLNTEAFF. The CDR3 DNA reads TGTGCCAGCAGACTAAACACTGAAGCTTTCTTT.

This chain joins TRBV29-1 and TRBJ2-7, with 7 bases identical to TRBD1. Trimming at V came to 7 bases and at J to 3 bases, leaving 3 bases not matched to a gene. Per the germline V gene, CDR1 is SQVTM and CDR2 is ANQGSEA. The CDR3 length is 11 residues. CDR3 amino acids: CSAGQIYEQYF. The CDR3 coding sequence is TGCAGCGCGGGACAGATCTACGAGCAGTACTTC.

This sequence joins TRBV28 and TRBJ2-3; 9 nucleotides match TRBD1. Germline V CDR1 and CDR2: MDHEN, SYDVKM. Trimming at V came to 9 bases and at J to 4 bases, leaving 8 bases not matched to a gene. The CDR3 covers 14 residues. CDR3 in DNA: TGTGCCAGTAACTGGGACAGGGAGTCAGATACGCAGTATTTT. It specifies CASNWDRESDTQYF.